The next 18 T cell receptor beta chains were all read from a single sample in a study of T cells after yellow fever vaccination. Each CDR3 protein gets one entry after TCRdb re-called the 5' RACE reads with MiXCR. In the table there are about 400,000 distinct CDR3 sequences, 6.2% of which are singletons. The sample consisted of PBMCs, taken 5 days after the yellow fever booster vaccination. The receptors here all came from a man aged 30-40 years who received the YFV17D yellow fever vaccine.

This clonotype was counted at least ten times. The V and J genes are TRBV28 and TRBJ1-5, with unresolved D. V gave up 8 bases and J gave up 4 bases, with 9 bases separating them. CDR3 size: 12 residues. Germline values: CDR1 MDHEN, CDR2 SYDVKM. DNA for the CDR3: TGTGCCAGCTCAGAGAGTAATCAGCCCCAGCATTTT. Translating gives CASSESNQPQHF.

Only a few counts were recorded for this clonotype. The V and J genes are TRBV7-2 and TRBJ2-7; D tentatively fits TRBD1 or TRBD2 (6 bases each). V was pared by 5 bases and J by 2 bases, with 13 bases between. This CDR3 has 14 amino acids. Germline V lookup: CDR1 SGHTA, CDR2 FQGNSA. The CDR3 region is CASSTRGGPYEQYF. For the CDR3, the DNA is TGTGCCAGCAGCACTAGAGGGGGGCCCTACGAGCAGTACTTC.

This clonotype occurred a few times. CDR3: CASRSINTEAFF. The CDR3 bases are TGCGCCAGCAGATCTATTAACACTGAAGCTTTCTTT. This chain joins TRBV5-1 and TRBJ1-1; D is uncertain. Germline V gene sequence: CDR1 SGHRS, CDR2 YFSETQ. Trimming stripped 5 bases from V and 2 bases from J, with 7 bases between. The CDR3 extends over 12 amino acids.

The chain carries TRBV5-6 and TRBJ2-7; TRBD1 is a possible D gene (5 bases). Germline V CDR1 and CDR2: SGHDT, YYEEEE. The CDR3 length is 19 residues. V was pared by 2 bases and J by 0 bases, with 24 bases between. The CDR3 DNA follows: TGTGCCAGCAGCTTTCCTGGCCCCACCGAGGACACCAGCTCCTACGAGCAGTACTTC. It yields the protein CASSFPGPTEDTSSYEQYF.

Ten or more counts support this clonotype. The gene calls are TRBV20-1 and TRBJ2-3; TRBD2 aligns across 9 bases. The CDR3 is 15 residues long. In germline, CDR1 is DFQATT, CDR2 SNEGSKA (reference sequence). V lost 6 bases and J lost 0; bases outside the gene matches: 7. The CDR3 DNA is TGCAGTGCCGCCGGGACTAGCTCTAGCACAGATACGCAGTATTTT. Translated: CSAAGTSSSTDTQYF.

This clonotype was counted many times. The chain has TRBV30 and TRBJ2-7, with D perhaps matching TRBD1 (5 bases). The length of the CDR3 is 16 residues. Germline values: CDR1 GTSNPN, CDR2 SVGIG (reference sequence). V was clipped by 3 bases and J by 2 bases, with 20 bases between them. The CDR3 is CAWRSDLTGDTYEQYF. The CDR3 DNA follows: TGTGCCTGGAGGTCTGACCTAACAGGTGACACCTACGAGCAGTACTTC.

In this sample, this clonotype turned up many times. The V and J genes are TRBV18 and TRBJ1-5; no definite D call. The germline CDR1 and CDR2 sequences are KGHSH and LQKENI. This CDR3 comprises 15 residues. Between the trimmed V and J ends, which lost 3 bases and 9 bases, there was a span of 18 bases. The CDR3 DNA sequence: TGTGCCAGCTCACCCGAGTCGAGCGCTGGCGGGCCCCAGCATTTT. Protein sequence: CASSPESSAGGPQHF.

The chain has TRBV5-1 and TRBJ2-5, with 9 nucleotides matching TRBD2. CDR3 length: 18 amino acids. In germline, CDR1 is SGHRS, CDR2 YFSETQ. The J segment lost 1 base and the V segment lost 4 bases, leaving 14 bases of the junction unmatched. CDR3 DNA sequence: TGCGCCAGCAGCCCGAAGAAGGTGTCTAGCGGGGTCCAAGAGACCCAGTACTTC. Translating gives CASSPKKVSSGVQETQYF.

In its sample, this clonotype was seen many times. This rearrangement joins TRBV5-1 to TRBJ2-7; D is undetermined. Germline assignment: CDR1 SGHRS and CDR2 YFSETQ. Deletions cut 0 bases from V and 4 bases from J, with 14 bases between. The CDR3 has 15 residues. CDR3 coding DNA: TGCGCCAGCAGCTTGGCCTCGGCAGCCTCGTACGAGCAGTACTTC. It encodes CASSLASAASYEQYF.

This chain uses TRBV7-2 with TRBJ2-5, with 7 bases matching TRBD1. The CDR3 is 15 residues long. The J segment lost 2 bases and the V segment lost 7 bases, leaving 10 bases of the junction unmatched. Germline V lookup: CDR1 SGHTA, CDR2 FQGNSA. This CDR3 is CASTHLWGQQETQYF. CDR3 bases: TGTGCCAGCACCCACTTGTGGGGACAGCAAGAGACCCAGTACTTC.

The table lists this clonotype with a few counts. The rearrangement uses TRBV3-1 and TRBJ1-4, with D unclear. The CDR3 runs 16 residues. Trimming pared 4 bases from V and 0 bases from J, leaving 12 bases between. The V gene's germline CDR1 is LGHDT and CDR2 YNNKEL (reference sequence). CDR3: CASSPGRRSTNEKLFF. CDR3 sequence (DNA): TGTGCCAGCAGCCCCGGACGACGCTCAACTAATGAAAAACTGTTTTTT.

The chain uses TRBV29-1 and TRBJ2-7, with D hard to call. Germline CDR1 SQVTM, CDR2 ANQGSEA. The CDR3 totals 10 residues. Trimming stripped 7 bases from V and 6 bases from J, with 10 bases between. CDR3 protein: CSATDGEQYF. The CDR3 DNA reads TGCAGCGCAACCGACGGCGAGCAGTACTTC.

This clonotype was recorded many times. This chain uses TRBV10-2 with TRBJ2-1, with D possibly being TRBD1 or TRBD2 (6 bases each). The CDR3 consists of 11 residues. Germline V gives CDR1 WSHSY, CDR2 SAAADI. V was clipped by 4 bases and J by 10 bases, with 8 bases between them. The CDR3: CASSVGGEQFF. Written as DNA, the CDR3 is TGCGCCAGCAGTGTCGGGGGCGAGCAGTTCTTC.

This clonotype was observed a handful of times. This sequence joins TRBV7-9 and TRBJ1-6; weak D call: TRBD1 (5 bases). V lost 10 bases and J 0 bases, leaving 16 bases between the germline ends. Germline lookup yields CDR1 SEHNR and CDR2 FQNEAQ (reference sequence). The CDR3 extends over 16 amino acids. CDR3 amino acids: CATRDYQSSYNSPLHF. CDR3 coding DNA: TGTGCCACACGGGACTACCAAAGCTCCTATAATTCACCCCTCCACTTT.

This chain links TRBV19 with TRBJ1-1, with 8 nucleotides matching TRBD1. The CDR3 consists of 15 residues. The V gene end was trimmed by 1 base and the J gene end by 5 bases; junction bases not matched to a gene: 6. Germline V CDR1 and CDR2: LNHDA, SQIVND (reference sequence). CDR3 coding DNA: TGTGCCAGTAGTATAGTGGCAGGGGGCGAAACTGAAGCTTTCTTT. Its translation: CASSIVAGGETEAFF.

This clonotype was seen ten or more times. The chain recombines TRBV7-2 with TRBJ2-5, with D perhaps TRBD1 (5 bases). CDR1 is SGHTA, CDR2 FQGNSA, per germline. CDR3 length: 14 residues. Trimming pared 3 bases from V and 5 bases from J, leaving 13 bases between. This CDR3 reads CASSFQGRQETQYF. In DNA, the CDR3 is TGTGCCAGCAGCTTCCAGGGAAGGCAGGAGACCCAGTACTTC.

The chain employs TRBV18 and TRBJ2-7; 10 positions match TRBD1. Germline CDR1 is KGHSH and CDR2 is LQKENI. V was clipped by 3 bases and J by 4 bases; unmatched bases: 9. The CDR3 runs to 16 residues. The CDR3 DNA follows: TGTGCCAGCTCACCGCCGACAGGGGGCGGTGAGTACGAGCAGTACTTC. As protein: CASSPPTGGGEYEQYF.

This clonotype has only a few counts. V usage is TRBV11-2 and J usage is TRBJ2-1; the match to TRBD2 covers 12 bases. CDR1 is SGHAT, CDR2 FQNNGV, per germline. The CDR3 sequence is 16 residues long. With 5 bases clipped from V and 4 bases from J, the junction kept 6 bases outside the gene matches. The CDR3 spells CASSPLGLAGYNEQFF. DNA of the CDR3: TGTGCCAGCAGCCCGCTGGGACTAGCGGGTTACAATGAGCAGTTCTTC. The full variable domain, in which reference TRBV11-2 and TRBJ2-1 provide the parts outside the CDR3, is EAGVAQSPRYKIIEKRQSVAFWCNPISGHATLYWYQQILGQGPKLLIQFQNNGVVDDSQLPKDRFSAERLKGVDSTLKIQPAKLEDSAVYLCASSPLGLAGYNEQFFGPGTRLTVL.